The 6 T cell receptor beta chains presented below share a single source sample, sequenced in a study of CD4 and CD8 cells across lung adenocarcinoma regions. Via MiXCR, TCRdb re-called the PCR reads, giving one row per CDR3 protein. Of around 5,500 distinct CDR3 sequences in the sample, about 50% were seen once. Specimen: CD4+ T cells from the margin of a lung tumor. These receptors were collected from a male donor with lung adenocarcinoma. The CD4 and CD8 labels of this study may be unreliable.

This chain uses TRBV15 with TRBJ2-1; 7 positions agree with TRBD2. The CDR3 is made up of 12 amino acids. The germline V gene has CDR1 LNHNV and CDR2 YYDKDF (reference sequence). The V segment lost 4 bases and the J segment 7 bases; nucleotides outside the gene matches: 1. The CDR3 coding sequence is TGTGCCACCAGCAAACTAGCGAATGAGCAGTTCTTC. Its translation: CATSKLANEQFF.

The chain couples TRBV27 to TRBJ2-3, with TRBD1 matching 8 bases. After removal of 2 bases from V and 9 bases from J, the junction contained 13 bases not matched to a gene. Germline V lookup: CDR1 MNHEY, CDR2 SMNVEV (reference sequence). CDR3 length: 16 amino acids. CDR3 amino acids: CASSLVGTGVKNTQYF. CDR3 DNA: TGTGCCAGCAGTTTAGTGGGGACAGGCGTCAAAAACACGCAGTATTTT.

A few counts support this clonotype. The chain has TRBV4-2 and TRBJ2-1, with a weak D call TRBD2 (5 bases). Germline values: CDR1 LGHNA, CDR2 YNFKEQ. This CDR3 comprises 14 residues. Trimming stripped 4 bases from V and 0 bases from J, with 7 bases between. CDR3 residues: CASSPRDSYNEQFF. The CDR3 bases are TGTGCCAGCAGCCCCCGGGACTCCTACAATGAGCAGTTCTTC.

The V and J genes are TRBV6-1 and TRBJ2-1; D is unresolved. The ends were cut back, 7 bases at V and 3 bases at J, with 10 bases in the middle. The CDR3 is 13 amino acids. Germline V gives CDR1 MNHNS, CDR2 SASEGT. The CDR3 bases are TGTGCCAGCAAATTAGGGATCTACAATGAGCAGTTCTTC. Amino acid sequence: CASKLGIYNEQFF.

The V gene is TRBV11-3, the J gene TRBJ2-7; TRBD2 matches 11 bases. The length of the CDR3 is 16 residues. With 5 bases clipped from V and 4 bases from J, the junction kept 10 bases outside the gene matches. Per germline, CDR1 SGHNT and CDR2 YENEEA. The CDR3 protein is CASSPKLAGVVYEQYF. CDR3 in DNA: TGTGCCAGCAGCCCGAAACTAGCGGGAGTGGTTTACGAGCAGTACTTC.

A remark on this clonotype: The CDR3 does not end in the conserved phenylalanine or tryptophan, so this is likely a read error. This chain connects TRBV6-1 to TRBJ2-5; maybe TRBD1 (6 bases). The J call is doubtful: the DNA matches TRBJ2-7 better. From germline, CDR1 is MNHNS and CDR2 SASEGT. CDR3 length equals 13 residues. In DNA, the CDR3 is TGTGCCAGCACTCCCGAGGGGGCCTACGAGCAGTACTTA. Its translation is CASTPEGAYEQYL.